This record concerns one T cell receptor (beta chain) sequence. Its antigen remains unknown. The data were taken from a study of T-cell memory formation after mild COVID-19. Points from the study as a whole: CM and EM subsets held most contracting CD4+ clones; EMRA held CD8+ ones.

Germline values: CDR1 LGHNA, CDR2 YSLEER. This CDR3 is built from 16 residues. V lost 0 bases, J lost 0 bases, and 9 bases lay in between. Constant-segment primers served in 5'RACE that generated TCR alpha and TCR beta cDNA libraries bearing sample barcodes and UMIs. Each CDR3 protein gets one entry after TCRdb re-called the 5' RACE reads with MiXCR. Of about 320,000 distinct CDR3 sequences in the sample, 13% to 15% are singletons; the top ten hold 21%. This chain uses TRBV4-3 with TRBJ2-1; D is ambiguous. The sample consisted of PBMCs or a T cell subset sorted from them (not recorded which). This TCR was recovered from a man younger than 30 who had mild COVID-19 (a few samples of this study predate the infection). Cell type and time point are not known. The CDR3 nucleotides are TGCGCCAGCAGCCAAGAATCTAGGCCCTCCTACAATGAGCAGTTCTTC. Its translation: CASSQESRPSYNEQFF.